This TCR beta chain appears in the sequencing data of a study of cytomegalovirus exposure and HLA in healthy donors (dated by TCRdb to the late 2010s). Notes on the research overall: According to a later analysis, the roughly 130 validation repertoires were produced on the same platform as the roughly 600 repertoires of the first cohort. The study combined high-throughput TCR immunosequencing, statistical association of individual TCRs with disease status, and machine learning to predict cytomegalovirus infection status. The study aimed to test whether cataloging public T cell receptors could reveal signatures of past pathogen exposure. A separate validation cohort of approximately 120 different subjects was used in addition to the roughly 700-subject first cohort.

Donors formed part of the validation cohort, which comprised 120 subjects and was distinct from the first cohort of 666 subjects. Inclusive of the bounding cysteine and phenylalanine, the CDR3 is 14 residues long. Here the CDR3 DNA is all that survives: 42 bases in frame from base 1. A distance of 12 bases separates the germline ends of V and J, which lose 0 bases and 6 bases respectively. CDR1 and CDR2 are read off the germline V gene (reference sequence) as LNHNV and YYDKDF. On this clone: The antigen it recognizes is unknown. No qualities accompany the bases; no much larger clone lies one base away.

Receptors were amplified or captured by the immunoSEQ multiplex PCR assay. Per the source publication's procedure: A statistical classification framework was developed to diagnose cytomegalovirus status using the catalog of TCR beta chain sequences. TCRdb provides this immuneACCESS table in a form limited to in-frame rearrangements. Some clones are lacking; in checked studies, under half of them reflect an unresolved V gene, and why the rest are absent is not known. The DNA was the basis for D and trimming; V, J and clone size are from that table. This sample has 140,000 to 150,000 clones in its table, and about 95% of those were observed once. The top ten hold less than 2% of the sample. Broader findings and caveats from the paper: All 120 repertoires were used to score co-occurrence in the validation cohort in a later analysis, because that analysis had no HLA typing for the cohort. Most TCR sequences were observed very rarely across donors, whereas some public TCRs were present in many individuals. The study listed approximately 160 TCR beta chains as associated with cytomegalovirus. In a later analysis, TCRs clustered in the first cohort were found to also tend to co-occur in the 130 or so validation repertoires, with around 94% of cluster scores above 0. A few of the identified cytomegalovirus-associated TCR beta chains were confirmed in vitro to be specific for cytomegalovirus antigens. Cytomegalovirus status was reported to be diagnosed by the classifier with high specificity and sensitivity in both the original and validation cohorts. According to the authors, the approach could potentially be generalized to other disease states and immunological phenotypes.

The sample consisted of PBMCs. The TCR originated in a man aged 18-30 years in good health and CMV-seropositive. The rearrangement combines TRBV15 with TRBJ2-7; the best D guess is TRBD2, with 6 bases matching. The nucleotide sequence reads TGTGCCACCAGCAGAGACGGAGGGTTGCCCGAGCAGTACTTC. It codes for CATSRDGGLPEQYF.